Each of the 15 T cell receptor delta chains below was sequenced from the same sample in a study of gamma-delta chains in newborns, infants, children. TCRdb reprocessed the reads using CATT. Counted here are roughly 9,900 delta-chain clones, approximately 10% occurring once; the ten biggest clones make up approximately 9%. The sequenced material came from blood. The receptors here all came from a child who was a newborn, infant or young child, either healthy, febrile or measles-vaccinated (not recorded which).

This clone was counted a few times. The rearrangement uses TRDV2 and TRDJ1, with TRDD3 matching over 7 bases. The CDR3 consists of 15 residues. Germline V CDR1 and CDR2: GEAIGNYY, EKD. The V segment lost 0 bases and the J segment 2 bases; nucleotides outside the gene matches: 5. The CDR3 protein is CACDTLTGETDKLIF. The CDR3 DNA reads as TGTGCCTGTGACACCCTTACTGGGGAAACCGATAAACTCATCTTT.

A few counts support this clone. This chain joins TRDV2 and TRDJ3; perhaps D is TRDD1 or TRDD3 (5 bases each). The germline CDR1 and CDR2 sequences are GEAIGNYY and EKD. V lost 0 bases and J 2 bases, leaving 19 bases between the germline ends. The length of the CDR3 is 20 residues. The chain's CDR3 is CACDTVVEDNSAWDTRQMFF. In DNA, the CDR3 is TGTGCCTGTGACACCGTGGTGGAGGATAATAGCGCCTGGGACACCCGACAGATGTTTTTC.

A note on this clone: At one of its ends the junction is not consistent with the germline gene, which may arise from a read error. V usage is TRDV1 and J usage is TRDJ1; 8 bases map to TRDD3. The germline V gene has CDR1 TSWWSYY and CDR2 QGS. The CDR3 loop spans 18 amino acids. CDR3 residues: CALGELSDWGVYTDRLIF. Written as DNA, the CDR3 is TGTGCTCTTGGGGAACTAAGCGACTGGGGGGTGTACACCGATAGACTCATCTTT.

The chain links TRDV2 to TRDJ3; 9 positions match TRDD3. Trimming took 1 base from V and 2 from J; bases not matched to a gene: 5. CDR1 is GEAIGNYY and CDR2 is EKD in the germline V gene. The CDR3 loop spans 18 amino acids. The CDR3 spells CACDTGGIQTWDTRQMFF. For the CDR3, the DNA is TGTGCCTGTGACACTGGGGGGATACAGACCTGGGACACCCGACAGATGTTTTTC.

The table lists this clone with a few counts. The genes are TRDV2 and TRDJ1, with a tentative D call TRDD3 (5 bases). Germline CDR1 and CDR2: GEAIGNYY and EKD. Trimming took 1 base from V and 4 from J, leaving 21 bases between them. The CDR3 sequence is 17 residues long. CDR3 sequence: CACDTVGPLGEGDKLIF. In DNA, the CDR3 is TGTGCCTGTGACACGGTGGGGCCCTTGGGAGAGGGCGATAAACTCATCTTT.

The chain recombines TRDV2 with TRDJ3; tentative D call: TRDD3 (5 bases). V shed 0 bases and J shed 0 bases, with 14 bases lying between them. The CDR3 has 19 residues. Germline CDR1 reads GEAIGNYY; CDR2 reads EKD. The CDR3 DNA sequence: TGTGCCTGTGACACCTTCGGGGGGTCGGTCTCCTGGGACACCCGACAGATGTTTTTC. This encodes CACDTFGGSVSWDTRQMFF.

A remark on this clone: With a much larger clone just one base away, this may be a read error. The chain has TRDV2 and TRDJ1; 10 nucleotides match TRDD3. Germline V gene lookup returns CDR1 GEAIGNYY and CDR2 EKD. The length of the CDR3 is 16 residues. V lost 3 bases to trimming and J lost 2 bases; unmatched junction nucleotides: 8. CDR3 bases: TGTGCCTGTGACGCCCTGGGGGATAAGGAGACCGATAAACTCATCTTT. Residues: CACDALGDKETDKLIF.

In regard to this clone: A read error likely explains why the TCRdb protein, taken from a much larger clone, differs from this DNA's translation at residue 13; the protein shown is translated from the DNA. This chain connects TRDV2 to TRDJ2; possibly TRDD3 for D (5 bases). This CDR3 is built from 15 residues. Germline lookup yields CDR1 GEAIGNYY and CDR2 EKD. CDR3 protein: CACDTWGALTAQPFF. CDR3 coding DNA: TGTGCCTGTGACACCTGGGGAGCTTTGACAGCACAACCCTTCTTT.

This clone was counted between two and nine times. This CDR3 is also generated by other DNA sequences in the sample. The V gene is TRDV2, the J gene TRDJ3, with 7 bases identical to TRDD3. This CDR3 is 18 amino acids long. The trim removed 0 bases at V and 0 bases at J, leaving 4 bases unmatched. The germline V gene has CDR1 GEAIGNYY and CDR2 EKD. In nucleotides, the CDR3 is TGTGCCTGTGACACCCTGGGGGTTAGCTCCTGGGACACCCGACAGATGTTTTTC. This translates into CACDTLGVSSWDTRQMFF.

The table lists this clone with a few counts. This may be a read error, as it is one base from a much larger clone. This chain uses TRDV2 with TRDJ1; TRDD3 aligns across 7 bases. Unmatched junction bases numbered 19, after V lost 7 bases and J lost 0 bases. Germline V lookup: CDR1 GEAIGNYY, CDR2 EKD. The CDR3 length is 18 residues. CDR3 bases: TGTGCCTGCTTCGGACTGGGGCCTGATGGTCCGTACACCGATAAACTCATCTTT. Translated: CACFGLGPDGPYTDKLIF.

This sequence joins TRDV2 and TRDJ3; 7 nucleotides line up with TRDD3. Germline CDR1 and CDR2: GEAIGNYY and EKD. The CDR3 is 19 residues long. Germline trimming cut 2 bases from V and 0 bases from J; bases unmatched to any gene: 9. CDR3 DNA sequence: TGTGCCTGTGACAGGCTGGGGGCCGCCGACTCCTGGGACACCCGACAGATGTTTTTC. Its translation is CACDRLGAADSWDTRQMFF.

This clone was observed a single time. This likely reflects a read error, since a far larger clone is one base away. This rearrangement joins TRDV2 to TRDJ3; 13 bases match TRDD3. Germline-derived CDR1 and CDR2 are GEAIGNYY and EKD. The CDR3 is 22 amino acids. Written as DNA, the CDR3 is TGTGCCCGTGACGCCCCTGTACTGGGGGATACGCAACGCTCCTGGGACACCCGACAGATGTTTTTC. It yields the protein CARDAPVLGDTQRSWDTRQMFF.

The rearrangement links TRDV1 to TRDJ2, with 8 bases lining up with TRDD2. The length of the CDR3 is 24 residues. V gave up 7 bases and J gave up 0 bases; unmatched junction bases: 31. Germline V gene sequence: CDR1 TSWWSYY, CDR2 QGS. CDR3 residues: CALVLCRPFLKRTLGGALTAQLFF. CDR3 coding DNA: TGTGCTCTTGTCCTGTGCCGACCCTTCCTAAAAAGAACCTTGGGGGGAGCTTTGACAGCACAACTCTTCTTT.

This clone is termed medium-sized. The chain has TRDV2 and TRDJ1, with D hard to call. There are 17 residues in the CDR3. The V end was cut by 6 bases, the J end by 0 bases, with 22 bases between. Germline lookup yields CDR1 GEAIGNYY and CDR2 EKD. The CDR3 region has the DNA TGTGCCTGTTTTCCGATCAGCCGTCCAAGGTACACCGATAAACTCATCTTT. It codes for CACFPISRPRYTDKLIF.

V usage is TRDV2 and J usage is TRDJ3, with TRDD3 as a possible D gene (5 bases). The CDR3 spans 15 residues. Germline CDR1 is GEAIGNYY and CDR2 is EKD. Trimming took off 3 bases at V and 5 bases at J, with 10 bases between the two ends. CDR3 sequence reads: CACDAILGDTRQMFF. In DNA, the CDR3 is TGTGCCTGTGACGCTATACTGGGGGACACCCGACAGATGTTTTTC.